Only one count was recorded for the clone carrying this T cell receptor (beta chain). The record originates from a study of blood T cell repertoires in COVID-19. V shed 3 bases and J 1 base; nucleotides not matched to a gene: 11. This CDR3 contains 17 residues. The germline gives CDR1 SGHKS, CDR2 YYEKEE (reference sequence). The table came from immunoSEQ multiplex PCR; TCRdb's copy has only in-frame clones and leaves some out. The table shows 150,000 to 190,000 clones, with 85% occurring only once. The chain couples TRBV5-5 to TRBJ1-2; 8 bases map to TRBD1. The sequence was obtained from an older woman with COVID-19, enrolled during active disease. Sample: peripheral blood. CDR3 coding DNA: TGTGCCAGCAGCTCAAAGACAGGGGCAAACCTTAACTATGGCTACACCTTC. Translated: CASSSKTGANLNYGYTF.